This is a list of T cell receptor beta chains from one sample in a study of early T cells in non-severe SARS-CoV-2 infection. Via MiXCR, TCRdb re-called the 5' RACE reads, giving one row per CDR3 protein. The sample includes roughly 80,000 distinct CDR3 sequences, more than 13% of them seen just once. Sequenced input: whole blood. The receptors were sampled from an adult who was a healthcare worker with PCR-confirmed SARS-CoV-2 infection or an uninfected control (not recorded which). The conserved cysteine and the conserved F or W are not part of the CDR3 here.

length	V	CDR3
13	TRBV9	ASSLRIGAPYEQY
13	TRBV20-1	SARDLGGTQETQY
11	TRBV19	ASSISGPGELF
12	TRBV30	AWSVIKNTGELF
14	TRBV20-1	SARERGGPVDNEQF
12	TRBV7-9	ASSWAGGPNEQF
13	TRBV7-9	ASRRTEPNTGELF
13	TRBV27	ASSLIGDDYTEAF
11	TRBV2	ASSPEGAGEQY
14	TRBV2	ASSPFSGSSTDTQY
16	TRBV6-5	ASSYSSGGLTSTDTQY
11	TRBV20-1	SAREAAKETQY
11	TRBV5-5	ASSFQKGTEAF
14	TRBV6-5	ASSAHEGVGNSPLH
10	TRBV29-1	SEGRMNTEAF
14	TRBV7-3	ASSRTLAGGLNEQF
12	TRBV12-3/TRBV12-4	ASSLKRSTSEQY
16	TRBV2	ASSEFIPTGETYNEQF
13	TRBV12-3/TRBV12-4	ASSLPGLLIYEQY
12	TRBV7-8	ASSLIDRIYGYT
14	TRBV4-1	ASSQGGHNPPYERY
17	TRBV9	ASSVVGSGTSGLYNEQF
9	TRBV24-1	ATRVGYGCT
14	TRBV28	ASSLTAKEASYEQY
11	TRBV28	ASSTPARETQY
15	TRBV12-3/TRBV12-4	ASTQTSGRPDTGELF
15	TRBV7-2	ASSLGTSGPYQETQY
13	TRBV12-3/TRBV12-4	ASSRSTGARYEQY
17	TRBV4-2	ASSQAGTGGLANTGELF
12	TRBV28	ASSQGMSTDTQY
13	TRBV14	ASSPFAGITGELF
16	TRBV29-1	SVQVSETGLVGNQPQH
14	TRBV20-1	SARAIHAGDFLEQF